The 7 T cell receptor beta chains below come from one sample, sequenced in a study of T cell repertoires in cytomegalovirus infection. TCRdb re-analysed the reads in MiXCR, keeping a single row per CDR3 protein. The sample holds about 400,000 distinct CDR3 sequences, about a sixth seen once. Sample: PBMCs. The receptors shown here come from a human donor in good health (CMV status not recorded). Some clones in this sample may be carry-over from other donors' samples.

This clonotype was counted a few times. This chain links TRBV20-1 with TRBJ2-1; the D gene could be TRBD1 or TRBD2 (5 bases each). CDR1 and CDR2 from the germline V gene are DFQATT and SNEGSKA (reference sequence). The CDR3 is 14 amino acids. V lost 5 bases and J 2 bases, leaving 13 bases between the germline ends. Here the CDR3 DNA reads TGCAGTGCTCAGGAGAGGGGTCCCTACAATGAGCAGTTCTTC. Protein product: CSAQERGPYNEQFF.

In its sample, this clonotype was seen a few times. The V and J genes are TRBV4-1 and TRBJ2-7; unclear D gene. Trimming removed 0 bases at V and 5 bases at J, with 17 bases between. The CDR3 totals 16 residues. Germline V gene data show CDR1 as MGHRA and CDR2 as YSYEKL. The CDR3 DNA sequence: TGCGCCAGCAGCCAAGATTCTCAGACGTGGAGCCACGAGCAGTACTTC. Translation: CASSQDSQTWSHEQYF.

The rearrangement links TRBV9 to TRBJ2-1, with unresolved D. Germline V lookup: CDR1 SGDLS, CDR2 YYNGEE. The germline V and J ends were trimmed by 2 bases and 10 bases, with 7 bases remaining between them. CDR3 length: 11 residues. This CDR3 is CASSVSVEQFF. CDR3 in DNA: TGTGCCAGCAGCGTTTCGGTAGAGCAGTTCTTC.

This clonotype was counted at least ten times. This sequence joins TRBV6-2 or TRBV6-3 and TRBJ2-7, with D possibly TRBD2 on 6 matching bases. In germline, CDR1 is MNHEY, CDR2 SVGEGT. Trimming cost V 4 bases and J 3 bases, with 7 bases left between them. This CDR3 has 12 amino acids. CDR3 protein: CASSWTIYEQYF. As DNA, the CDR3 is TGTGCCAGCAGTTGGACTATCTACGAGCAGTACTTC.

V usage is TRBV2 and J usage is TRBJ1-5; TRBD1 agrees at 8 bases. Per the germline V gene, CDR1 is SNHLY and CDR2 is FYNNEI. Losses at the gene ends were 6 bases for V and 6 bases for J; bases not matched to a gene: 7. This CDR3 comprises 14 residues. As DNA, the CDR3 is TGTGCCAGCAGCTTACAGGGGGAAGGTCAGCCCCAGCATTTT. It encodes CASSLQGEGQPQHF.

The chain employs TRBV7-8 and TRBJ2-3; D unclear. Trimming shortened V by 3 bases and J by 0 bases, and 25 bases separated the two germline ends. Per germline, CDR1 SGHVS and CDR2 FQNEAQ. There are 20 residues in the CDR3. CDR3 amino acids: CASSFSNAVKLHSSTDTQYF. In DNA form, the CDR3 reads TGTGCCAGCAGCTTCTCGAACGCAGTCAAGCTCCACTCTAGCACAGATACGCAGTATTTT.

This clonotype showed up many times. This chain links TRBV28 with TRBJ2-1; D is possibly TRBD2 (5 bases). Germline-derived CDR1 and CDR2 are MDHEN and SYDVKM. This CDR3 contains 13 residues. Trimming took off 10 bases at V and 5 bases at J, with 15 bases between the two ends. CDR3 DNA sequence: TGTGCCATCAGAAATAGCGTAGACAATGAGCAGTTCTTC. Translating it yields CAIRNSVDNEQFF.